The rows below give T cell receptor beta chains drawn from one sample of a study of shared clonotypes between healthy human individuals. Sequencing used immunoSEQ multiplex PCR; TCRdb keeps in-frame clones, though not all of them. The profile shows some 2,100,000 clones, 90% to 96% of them singletons. Sequencing was done on a sample of naive CD4+ T cells sorted from blood. The origin of the receptors is a man between 18 and 29 years old in good health. Each CDR3 is given with its conserved first and last residue. The order of the fields is V gene, J gene, CDR3 protein.

v_call: TRBV6-6
j_call: TRBJ2-3
cdr3_aa: CASSIGGSTDTQYF

v_call: TRBV4-3
j_call: TRBJ2-1
cdr3_aa: CASSQESNLGLAGYNEQFF

v_call: TRBV7-2
j_call: TRBJ2-5
cdr3_aa: CASSLGTAETQYF

v_call: TRBV6-5
j_call: TRBJ2-1
cdr3_aa: CASSRSGGTYNEQFF

v_call: TRBV2
j_call: TRBJ2-7
cdr3_aa: CASSEEGRSYEQYF

v_call: TRBV5-1
j_call: TRBJ1-5
cdr3_aa: CASSLESGVKQPQHF

v_call: TRBV5-4
j_call: TRBJ2-6
cdr3_aa: CASSFGHSGANVLTF

v_call: TRBV6-5
j_call: TRBJ1-6
cdr3_aa: CASARDRGSPLHF

v_call: TRBV28
j_call: TRBJ2-7
cdr3_aa: CASRGTGRNYEQYF

v_call: TRBV2
j_call: TRBJ1-1
cdr3_aa: CASSGSDINTEAFF

v_call: TRBV4-1
j_call: TRBJ2-6
cdr3_aa: CASSQVRGAGANVLTF

v_call: TRBV6-6
j_call: TRBJ1-4
cdr3_aa: CASSYVQGANEKLFF